The clone carrying this TCR beta chain was observed a single time. Donation came from healthy HIV-negative adults that had no recent acute infections or vaccinations. These data originate in a study of shared clonotypes between healthy human individuals. CDR3 length: 13 amino acids. Trimming removed 5 bases at V and 7 bases at J, with 12 bases between. Germline V CDR1 and CDR2: LNHDA, SQIVND (reference sequence). Template for every sorted-subset replicate PCR totaled about 0.2 ug DNA, roughly 30,000 T cell genomes. The repertoire was sequenced with immunoSEQ multiplex PCR; TCRdb's copy has only in-frame clones and lacks some. The data contain 740,000 or so clones, about three quarters of them singletons.

The material sequenced was memory CD4+ T cells sorted from blood. Subset denoted: CD45RA-negative fraction. The receptor was isolated from a woman aged 25 to 39 in good health. This rearrangement joins TRBV19 to TRBJ2-1, with D uncertain. In nucleotides, the CDR3 is TGTGCCAGTAGTGGCGCTTTTGGGAATGAGCAGTTCTTC. This encodes CASSGAFGNEQFF.